This T cell receptor (beta chain) was found in a study of shared clonotypes between healthy human individuals. V lost 4 bases to trimming and J lost 7 bases, with 16 bases between them. There are 14 residues in the CDR3. From germline, CDR1 is MDHEN and CDR2 SYDVKM. Study-wide results and limits: Sampling covered nothing but blood. Tissue TCR repertoires likely differ from those found in blood. Among donors, clonotype sharing was expected to be affected by sequencing depth.

Every contributor of samples was a Caucasian grown-up residing in Nashville, Tennessee. Into CD45RA+ naive and CD45RA-negative memory subsets, the CD4+ cells were split. With respect to this clone: Its antigen is currently unknown.

Generated by immunoSEQ multiplex PCR, the TCRdb table keeps only in-frame clones and is missing some. The data contain roughly 2 million clones, approximately 96% of them singletons. The receptor comes from a man between 18 and 29 years old in good health. Sequenced material: naive CD4+ T cells sorted from blood. Sample subset: CD45RA+ positively selected. The chain joins TRBV28 to TRBJ1-1, with a weak D call TRBD1 (5 bases). The CDR3 here is CASSSRWGRVEAFF. The CDR3 nucleotides read TGTGCCAGCAGTTCAAGATGGGGGAGGGTTGAAGCTTTCTTT.